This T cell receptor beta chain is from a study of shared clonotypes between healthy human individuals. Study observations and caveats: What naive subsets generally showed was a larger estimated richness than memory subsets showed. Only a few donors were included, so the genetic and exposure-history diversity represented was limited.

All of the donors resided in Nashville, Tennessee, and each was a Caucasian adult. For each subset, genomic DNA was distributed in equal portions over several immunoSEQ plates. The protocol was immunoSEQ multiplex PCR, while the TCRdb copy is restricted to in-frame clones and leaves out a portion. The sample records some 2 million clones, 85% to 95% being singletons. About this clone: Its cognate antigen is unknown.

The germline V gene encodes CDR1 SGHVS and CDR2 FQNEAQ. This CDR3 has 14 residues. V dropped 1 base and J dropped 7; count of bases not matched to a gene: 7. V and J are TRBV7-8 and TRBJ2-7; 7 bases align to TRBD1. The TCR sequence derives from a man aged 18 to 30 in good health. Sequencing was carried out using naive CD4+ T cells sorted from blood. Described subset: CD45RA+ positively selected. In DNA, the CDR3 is TGTGCCAGCAGCTTAGGACAGGGCTTCGAGGAGCAGTACTTC. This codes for CASSLGQGFEEQYF. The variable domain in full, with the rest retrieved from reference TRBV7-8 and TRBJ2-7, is GAGVSQSPRYKVAKRGQDVALRCDPISGHVSLFWYQQALGQGPEFLTYFQNEAQLDKSGLPSDRFFAERPEGSVSTLKIQRTQQEDSAVYLCASSLGQGFEEQYFGPGTRLTVT.